The clone carrying this T cell receptor (beta chain) came up many times. Time point noted: before trial treatment. Every donor's regimen consisted of nivolumab, ipilimumab, aspirin, low-dose cyclophosphamide and low-dose radiotherapy. This sample is drawn from a study of low-dose radiotherapy and immunotherapy resistance in tumors. Background on the study: Treatment consisted of nivolumab 240 mg every two weeks and ipilimumab 1 mg/kg every six weeks, given intravenously to patients. Cyclophosphamide went in intravenously at 200 mg/m2 every two weeks, one day before radiation and immunotherapy.

Alpha- and beta-chain coverage of first-strand cDNA came from TRAV- and TRBV-specific primers. Amplification of TCRs used a constant-region primer and V-primer adapter for roughly 22 PCR cycles. Isolated mRNA underwent amplification via in vitro transcription. In TCRdb, the reads were re-called with MiXCR into one record per CDR3 protein. The sample lists roughly 76,000 distinct CDR3 sequences, 15% to 20% occurring once. CDR1 is LGHDT and CDR2 is YNNKEL in the germline V gene (reference sequence). V shed 2 bases and J shed 4 bases, with 12 bases lying between them. CDR3 size: 15 residues. The receptor comes from a male donor with prostate cancer. Source: PBMCs, taken before treatment. The genes are TRBV3-1 and TRBJ2-1; a weak D match, TRBD2 (6 bases). The CDR3 loop reads CASSQQGLGYNEQFF. Here the CDR3 DNA reads TGTGCCAGCAGCCAACAGGGACTCGGTTACAATGAGCAGTTCTTC.